The clone carrying this TCR beta chain appeared a few times. The antigen is not known. This entry comes from a study of T cells after yellow fever vaccination. Study results and caveats: Secondary responses were weaker yet peaked faster, day 5 versus 15. Repertoires obtained by FACS sorting could include abundant clonotypes that entered as contaminants from the bulk population.

With 4 bases clipped from V and 2 bases from J, the junction kept 25 bases outside the gene matches. This CDR3 contains 22 residues. 5'RACE template switching generated TCR cDNA, adding a universal primer site and UMIs. Via MiXCR, TCRdb re-called the 5' RACE reads, giving one row per CDR3 protein. The sample includes 550,000 to 750,000 distinct CDR3 sequences, roughly 13% seen only once; the top ten take more than 13%. The starting material was PBMCs, obtained on the day of the yellow fever booster vaccination. The V call is TRBV5-7, the J call TRBJ2-3, with 10 bases aligning to TRBD2. TRBV5-7 counts as an open reading frame of uncertain function. This receptor was taken from a man younger than 40 who received the YFV17D yellow fever vaccine. CDR3 DNA: TGTGCCAGCAGCCTGGACAGGAGAATCAGCGGGAGGGCCCGGCGATTCACAGATACGCAGTATTTT. It codes for CASSLDRRISGRARRFTDTQYF.